Given below is one T cell receptor (beta chain) in context. Its antigen is undetermined. The entry originates in a study of OX40 agonist ivuxolimab in advanced cancers. On the study more broadly: Checkpoint inhibitors had been given previously to roughly 36% of patients. Study outcomes and limitations: Dosing at 0.1 to 3.0 mg/kg was accompanied by clonal expansion of CD4+ and CD8+ blood T cells by week 6.

There are 18 residues in the CDR3. The table came from immunoSEQ multiplex PCR; TCRdb's copy has only in-frame clones and leaves some out. The table lists tens of thousands of clones, 70% to 90% of them singletons. Here the sequenced sample was CD4+ or CD8+ T cells sorted from blood, taken in a trial of the OX40 agonist ivuxolimab. This sequence was found in an adult with an advanced solid tumor such as melanoma, head and neck, liver or kidney cancer. The gene calls are TRBV21-1 and TRBJ2-6. TRBV21-1 counts as a pseudogene. CDR3 loop: CASSKVRRSRAGANVLTF. CDR3 in DNA: TGTGCCAGCAGCAAAGTGAGGCGGTCTAGGGCTGGGGCCAACGTCCTGACTTTC.